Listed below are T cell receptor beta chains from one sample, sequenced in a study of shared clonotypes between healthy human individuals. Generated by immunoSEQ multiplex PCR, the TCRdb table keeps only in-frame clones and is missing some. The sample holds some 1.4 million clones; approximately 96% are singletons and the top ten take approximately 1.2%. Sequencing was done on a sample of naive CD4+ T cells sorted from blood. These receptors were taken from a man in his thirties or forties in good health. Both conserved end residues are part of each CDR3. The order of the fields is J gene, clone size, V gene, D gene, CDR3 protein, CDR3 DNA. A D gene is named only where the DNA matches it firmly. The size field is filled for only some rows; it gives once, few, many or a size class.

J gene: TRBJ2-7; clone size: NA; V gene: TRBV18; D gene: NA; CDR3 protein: CASSTLDEQYF; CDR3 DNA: TGTGCCAGCTCTACCCTAGACGAGCAGTACTTC
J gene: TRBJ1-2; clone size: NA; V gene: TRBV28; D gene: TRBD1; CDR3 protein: CASESGGRYGYTF; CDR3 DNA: TGTGCCAGCGAGTCAGGGGGCAGATATGGCTACACCTTC
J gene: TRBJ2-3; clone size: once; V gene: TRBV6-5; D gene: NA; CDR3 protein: CASRTGHPPDTQYF; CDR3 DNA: TGTGCCAGCAGAACGGGACACCCTCCAGATACGCAGTATTTT
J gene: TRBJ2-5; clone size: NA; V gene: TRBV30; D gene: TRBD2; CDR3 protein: CAWRLAGYRGTQYF; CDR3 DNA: TGTGCCTGGAGGCTAGCGGGTTACCGGGGGACCCAGTACTTC
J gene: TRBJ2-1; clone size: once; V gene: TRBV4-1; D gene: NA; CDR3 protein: CASRGSYNEQFF; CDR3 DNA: TGCGCCAGCAGGGGATCCTACAATGAGCAGTTCTTC
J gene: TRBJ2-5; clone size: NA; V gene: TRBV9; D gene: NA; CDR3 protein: CASSVDHGKETQYF; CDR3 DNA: TGTGCCAGCAGCGTAGACCATGGTAAAGAGACCCAGTACTTC
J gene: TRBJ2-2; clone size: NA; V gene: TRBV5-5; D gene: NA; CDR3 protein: CASNPGGTGELFF; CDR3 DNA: TGTGCCAGCAACCCCGGTGGCACCGGGGAGCTGTTTTTT
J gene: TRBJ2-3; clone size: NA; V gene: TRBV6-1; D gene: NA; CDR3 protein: CASSETRRAGTDTQYF; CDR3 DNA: TGTGCCAGCAGTGAGACTAGGCGGGCCGGCACAGATACGCAGTATTTT
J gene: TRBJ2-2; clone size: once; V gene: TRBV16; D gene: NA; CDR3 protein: CASSTPGQPNTGELFF; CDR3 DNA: TGTGCCAGCAGCACCCCCGGACAGCCCAACACCGGGGAGCTGTTTTTT
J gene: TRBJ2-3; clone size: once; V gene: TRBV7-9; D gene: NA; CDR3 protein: CASSPHAGSTDTQYF; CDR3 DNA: TGTGCCAGCAGCCCTCATGCGGGGAGCACAGATACGCAGTATTTT
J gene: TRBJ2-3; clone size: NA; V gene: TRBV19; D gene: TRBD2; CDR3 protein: CASSLAGVLPDTQYF; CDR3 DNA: TGTGCCAGCAGCCTGGCGGGGGTCCTCCCAGATACGCAGTATTTT
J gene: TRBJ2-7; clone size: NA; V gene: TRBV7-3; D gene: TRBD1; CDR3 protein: CASSSGQAGSYEQYF; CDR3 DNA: TGTGCCAGCAGCTCAGGACAGGCCGGCTCCTACGAGCAGTACTTC
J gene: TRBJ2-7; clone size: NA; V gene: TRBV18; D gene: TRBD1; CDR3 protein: CASSPPGQYLSYEQYF; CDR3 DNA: TGTGCCAGCTCACCGCCGGGACAGTATCTCTCCTACGAGCAGTACTTC
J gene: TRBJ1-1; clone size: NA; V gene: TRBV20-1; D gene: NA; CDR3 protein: CSAPRGTEAFF; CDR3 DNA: TGCAGTGCGCCACGTGGCACTGAAGCTTTCTTT
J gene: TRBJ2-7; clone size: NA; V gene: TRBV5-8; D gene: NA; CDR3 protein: CASSLEEFRRIPSYEQYF; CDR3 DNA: TGTGCCAGCAGCTTGGAGGAATTCCGCAGAATTCCCTCCTACGAGCAGTACTTC
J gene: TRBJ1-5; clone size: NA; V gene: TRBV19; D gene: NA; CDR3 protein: CASSRGGDQPQHF; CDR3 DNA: TGTGCCAGTAGCCGTGGGGGGGACCAGCCCCAGCATTTT
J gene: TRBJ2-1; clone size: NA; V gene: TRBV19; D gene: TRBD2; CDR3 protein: CASTTKAASGGNEQFF; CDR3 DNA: TGTGCCAGTACGACTAAAGCCGCTAGCGGAGGCAATGAGCAGTTCTTC
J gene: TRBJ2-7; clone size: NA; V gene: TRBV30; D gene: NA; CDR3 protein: CAWSVLDEQYF; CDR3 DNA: TGTGCCTGGAGTGTCCTTGACGAGCAGTACTTC
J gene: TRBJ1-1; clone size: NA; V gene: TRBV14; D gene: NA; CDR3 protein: CASTISFSGSGNTEAFF; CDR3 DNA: TGTGCCAGCACGATCTCCTTCTCCGGCAGCGGGAACACTGAAGCTTTCTTT
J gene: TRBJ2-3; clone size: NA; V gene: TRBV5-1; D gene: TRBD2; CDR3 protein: CASSPTLAGGTDTQYF; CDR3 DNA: TGCGCCAGCAGTCCAACGTTAGCGGGAGGCACAGATACGCAGTATTTT
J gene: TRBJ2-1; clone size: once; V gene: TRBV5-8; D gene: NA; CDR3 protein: CASTKGGGPGDEQFF; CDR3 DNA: TGTGCCAGCACTAAGGGGGGAGGGCCGGGGGATGAGCAGTTCTTC
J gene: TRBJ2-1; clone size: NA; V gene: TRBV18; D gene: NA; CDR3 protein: CASSPTPPEYNEQFF; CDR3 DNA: TGTGCCAGCTCACCAACTCCACCCGAATACAATGAGCAGTTCTTC
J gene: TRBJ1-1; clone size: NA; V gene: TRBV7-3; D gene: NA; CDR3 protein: CASSEQGEITEAFF; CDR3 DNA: TGTGCCAGCAGCGAACAGGGAGAAATAACTGAAGCTTTCTTT
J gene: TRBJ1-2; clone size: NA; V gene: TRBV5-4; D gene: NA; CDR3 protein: CASSLDRFYGYTF; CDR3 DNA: TGTGCCAGCAGCTTGGACAGGTTTTATGGCTACACCTTC
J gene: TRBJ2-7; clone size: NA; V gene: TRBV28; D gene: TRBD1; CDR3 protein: CASSFQGAPYEQYF; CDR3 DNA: TGTGCCAGCAGTTTCCAGGGGGCCCCCTACGAGCAGTACTTC
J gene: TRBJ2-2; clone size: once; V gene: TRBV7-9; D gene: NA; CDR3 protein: CASSRGAQGELFF; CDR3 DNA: TGTGCCAGCAGCCGGGGAGCCCAGGGGGAGCTGTTTTTT
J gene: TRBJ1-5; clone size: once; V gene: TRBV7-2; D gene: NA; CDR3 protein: CASSFGPPDQPQHF; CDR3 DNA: TGTGCCAGCAGCTTCGGCCCCCCTGATCAGCCCCAGCATTTT
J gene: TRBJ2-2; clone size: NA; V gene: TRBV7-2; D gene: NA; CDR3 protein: CASSLRVTGELFF; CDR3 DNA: TGTGCCAGCAGCTTAAGGGTTACCGGGGAGCTGTTTTTT
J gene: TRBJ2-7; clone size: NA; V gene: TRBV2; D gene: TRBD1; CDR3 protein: CASSEATGGYEQYF; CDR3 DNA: TGTGCCAGCAGTGAAGCGACAGGGGGCTACGAGCAGTACTTC
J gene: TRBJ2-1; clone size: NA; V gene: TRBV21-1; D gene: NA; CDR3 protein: CASNTSGRDNEQFF; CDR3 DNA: TGTGCCAGCAATACTAGCGGGAGGGATAATGAGCAGTTCTTC
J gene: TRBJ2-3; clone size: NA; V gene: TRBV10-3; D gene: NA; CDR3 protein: CAIRRLESTDTQYF; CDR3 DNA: TGTGCCATCAGAAGACTGGAGAGCACAGATACGCAGTATTTT
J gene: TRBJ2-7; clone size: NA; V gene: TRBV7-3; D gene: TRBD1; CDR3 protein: CASSSTGGFEQYF; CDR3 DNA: TGTGCCAGCAGTTCGACAGGGGGCTTCGAGCAGTACTTC
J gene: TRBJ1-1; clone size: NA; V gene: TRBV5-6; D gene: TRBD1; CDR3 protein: CASSTRKTGGTEAFF; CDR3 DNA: TGTGCCAGCAGCACCAGGAAGACAGGGGGCACTGAAGCTTTCTTT
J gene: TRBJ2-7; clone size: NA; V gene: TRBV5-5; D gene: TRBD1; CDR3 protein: CASSGTGGHTYEQYF; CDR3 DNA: TGTGCCAGCAGCGGGACAGGGGGCCATACCTACGAGCAGTACTTC
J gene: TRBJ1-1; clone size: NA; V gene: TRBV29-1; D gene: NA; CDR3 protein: CSVAGRVSGTEAFF; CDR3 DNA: TGCAGCGTTGCCGGCCGGGTCTCTGGGACTGAAGCTTTCTTT
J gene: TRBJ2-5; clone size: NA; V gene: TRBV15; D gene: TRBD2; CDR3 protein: CATSRVAGGQETQYF; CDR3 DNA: TGTGCCACCAGCAGAGTAGCGGGAGGACAAGAGACCCAGTACTTC
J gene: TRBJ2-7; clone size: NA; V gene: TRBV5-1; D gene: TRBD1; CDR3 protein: CASSLGDRVGDEQYF; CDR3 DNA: TGCGCCAGCAGCTTGGGGGACAGGGTTGGCGACGAGCAGTACTTC
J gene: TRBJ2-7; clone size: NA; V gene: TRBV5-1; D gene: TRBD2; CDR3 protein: CASSRKVGRGTSGSWAYEQYF; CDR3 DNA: TGCGCCAGCAGCCGGAAGGTCGGCAGGGGGACTAGCGGGAGCTGGGCCTACGAGCAGTACTTC
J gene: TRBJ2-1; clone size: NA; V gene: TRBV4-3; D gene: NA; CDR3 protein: CASSQDPGDEQFF; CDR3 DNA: TGCGCCAGCAGCCAAGACCCGGGAGATGAGCAGTTCTTC
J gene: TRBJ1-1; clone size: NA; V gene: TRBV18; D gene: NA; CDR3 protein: CASSLLEMNTEAFF; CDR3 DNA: TGTGCCAGCTCACTACTAGAGATGAACACTGAAGCTTTCTTT
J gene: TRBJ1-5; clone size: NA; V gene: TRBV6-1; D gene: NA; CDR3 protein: CASSEGGGNQPQHF; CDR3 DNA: TGTGCCAGCAGTGAAGGGGGGGGCAATCAGCCCCAGCATTTT
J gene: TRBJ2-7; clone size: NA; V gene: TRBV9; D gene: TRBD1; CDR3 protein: CASAGQGRYEQYF; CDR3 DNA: TGTGCCAGCGCGGGACAGGGGAGGTACGAGCAGTACTTC